Below are 27 T cell receptor beta chains sequenced from a single sample in a study of neurological immune-mediated disorders (dated by TCRdb to between 2017 and 2020). The receptor library was made with 5' RACE. The sample was run on an Illumina HiSeq 2500. TCRdb trimmed public reads at Q25 via fastp, called clones via MiXCR and kept in-frame beta chains. Under each unique CDR3 protein, matching rows form one entry showing the most common genes and DNA. In this sample the table shows approximately 100,000 distinct CDR3 sequences, under 4.5% of which occur a single time. The ten largest clones take up 2.5% to 3% of the sample. The specimen was PBMCs. The receptors derive from a woman aged 45-60 years with multiple sclerosis.

This clonotype was seen repeatedly, ten times or more. The chain recombines TRBV2 with TRBJ2-7, with D possibly matching TRBD2 (6 bases). V lost 8 bases and J lost 4, with 12 bases in between. The CDR3 has 12 residues. The germline CDR1 and CDR2 sequences are SNHLY and FYNNEI. The CDR3 DNA reads TGTGCCAGCTACTTGGGGGGTTACGAGCAGTACTTC. Its translation: CASYLGGYEQYF. Combining the CDR3 with reference TRBV2 and TRBJ2-7 gives the whole variable domain EPEVTQTPSHQVTQMGQEVILRCVPISNHLYFYWYRQILGQKVEFLVSFYNNEISEKSEIFDDQFSVERPDGSNFTLKIRSTKLEDSAMYFCASYLGGYEQYFGPGTRLTVT.

This clonotype has ten or more counts. The chain is built from TRBV19 and TRBJ2-3; tentatively, D is TRBD1 or TRBD2 (5 bases each). Trimming took off 1 base at V and 8 bases at J, with 13 bases between the two ends. The CDR3 has 14 residues. The germline gives CDR1 LNHDA, CDR2 SQIVND (reference sequence). The CDR3 loop is CASSIGVGAGTQYF. CDR3 nucleotides: TGTGCCAGTAGTATAGGGGTCGGGGCTGGTACGCAGTATTTT.

There are many counts of this clonotype. This chain uses TRBV7-2 with TRBJ1-1; D unclear. This CDR3 comprises 15 residues. The germline V gene encodes CDR1 SGHTA and CDR2 FQGNSA. Trimming removed 4 bases at V and 3 bases at J, with 15 bases between. CDR3 region: CASSSDLGRDTEAFF. CDR3 nucleotides: TGTGCCAGCAGCTCCGACCTTGGAAGGGACACTGAAGCTTTCTTT.

This clonotype was recorded a few times. A junction end diverges from the germline sequence, so it may reflect a read error. The chain is built from TRBV7-9 and TRBJ2-1; the D gene is possibly TRBD1 (5 bases). This CDR3 has 12 amino acids. The germline CDR1 and CDR2 sequences are SEHNR and FQNEAQ (reference sequence). For the CDR3, the DNA is TGTGACAGCAGCAGCGACAGCAATGAGCAGTTCTTC. Protein: CDSSSDSNEQFF.

This clonotype was detected ten times or more. The V and J genes are TRBV7-2 and TRBJ1-2; no reliable D call. CDR1 and CDR2 from the germline V gene are SGHTA and FQGNSA. The length of the CDR3 is 12 residues. The germline V and J ends were trimmed by 5 bases and 2 bases, with 6 bases remaining between them. CDR3 sequence reads: CASSQINYGYTF. The CDR3 region has the DNA TGTGCCAGCAGCCAGATAAACTATGGCTACACCTTC.

The gene calls are TRBV12-3 or TRBV12-4 and TRBJ2-7; 7 bases match TRBD1. The CDR3 has 14 amino acids. V lost 3 bases to trimming and J lost 0 bases; unmatched junction nucleotides: 2. The CDR3 here is CASSFGDSSYEQYF. DNA of the CDR3: TGTGCCAGCAGTTTCGGGGACAGCTCCTACGAGCAGTACTTC.

This clonotype was observed many times. The CDR3 loop is CASSRGRGPVDTQYF. CDR3 DNA: TGCGCCAGCTCCCGAGGACGGGGCCCAGTCGATACGCAGTATTTT. J is TRBJ2-3 and V is TRBV10-2; D is tentatively TRBD1 or TRBD2 (5 bases each). There are 15 residues in the CDR3. Germline CDR1 and CDR2: WSHSY and SAAADI. Trimming stripped 8 bases from V and 6 bases from J, with 21 bases between.

The gene calls are TRBV21-1 and TRBJ2-2; the listed D gene, TRBD2, was not tested against the DNA. TRBV21-1 counts as a pseudogene. This CDR3 spans 15 amino acids. In DNA form, the CDR3 reads TGTGCCAGCAGCAAAGGGAGGACGGAGACCGGGGAGCTGTTTTTT. It encodes CASSKGRTETGELFF.

This clonotype was recorded many times. The chain has TRBV5-1 and TRBJ1-1; 8 positions match TRBD1. This CDR3 region has 15 residues. The germline gives CDR1 SGHRS, CDR2 YFSETQ. Trimming cost V 0 bases and J 4 bases; bases outside gene matches: 5. CDR3 sequence: CASSLGDTGGTEAFF. Here the CDR3 DNA reads TGCGCCAGCAGCTTGGGGGACACAGGGGGCACTGAAGCTTTCTTT.

There are many counts of this clonotype. The chain couples TRBV7-2 to TRBJ2-3; D unresolved. V dropped 4 bases and J dropped 1 base, with 3 bases sitting between them. CDR3 length equals 12 residues. CDR1 SGHTA and CDR2 FQGNSA come from the germline V gene. This CDR3 is CASSWGTDTQYF. Here the CDR3 DNA reads TGTGCCAGCAGCTGGGGCACAGATACGCAGTATTTT. The full variable domain, completed using reference TRBV7-2 and TRBJ2-3, is GAGVSQSPSNKVTEKGKDVELRCDPISGHTALYWYRQSLGQGLEFLIYFQGNSAPDKSGLPSDRFSAERTGGSVSTLTIQRTQQEDSAVYLCASSWGTDTQYFGPGTRLTVL.

Ten or more counts support this clonotype. The J gene is TRBJ1-1, the V gene TRBV19; D unclear. Germline V gives CDR1 LNHDA, CDR2 SQIVND (reference sequence). The CDR3 totals 13 residues. The V and J ends lost 4 bases and 2 bases respectively, with 8 bases between them. The CDR3 DNA is TGTGCCAGTAGTACCGGACCTAACACTGAAGCTTTCTTT. Its translation is CASSTGPNTEAFF.

This clonotype was recorded many times. This chain connects TRBV20-1 to TRBJ1-1, with D hard to call. Trimming removed 7 bases at V and 0 bases at J, with 15 bases between. The CDR3 is made up of 14 amino acids. Looked up from germline, CDR1 is DFQATT and CDR2 is SNEGSKA (reference sequence). The chain's CDR3 is CSESGRRMNTEAFF. CDR3 DNA: TGCAGTGAATCGGGCCGAAGGATGAACACTGAAGCTTTCTTT.

This clonotype was recorded at least ten times. CDR3 protein: CAGRMSGGNTDTQYF. The CDR3 DNA is TGTGCCGGACGCATGAGCGGGGGGAACACAGATACGCAGTATTTT. The V call is TRBV6-2 or TRBV6-3, the J call TRBJ2-3; 9 bases fit TRBD2. The junction had 11 bases not matched to a gene; V was cut back by 11 bases and J by 2 bases. CDR1 and CDR2 (germline): MNHEY, SVGEGT. The CDR3 is made up of 15 amino acids.

This clonotype was found once. This clone may be a read error of a much larger clone one base away. J is TRBJ1-2 and V is TRBV7-9; D unclear. CDR1 and CDR2 from the germline V gene are SEHNR and FQNEAQ (reference sequence). The CDR3 contains 11 residues. The CDR3 DNA reads as TGTGCCAGCAGCGAGGTCTATTGCTACACCTTC. This encodes CASSEVYCYTF.

This clonotype was observed at least ten times. This chain uses TRBV28 with TRBJ1-1; weak D call: TRBD1 (6 bases). Germline V lookup: CDR1 MDHEN, CDR2 SYDVKM. Trimming stripped 9 bases from V and 8 bases from J, with 16 bases between. CDR3 length equals 12 residues. The CDR3 nucleotides are TGTGCCAGGAGATCTATGGGGGGCGAAGCTTTCTTT. This translates into CARRSMGGEAFF.

This clonotype has ten or more counts. The V gene is TRBV5-1, the J gene TRBJ1-5, with a tentative D call TRBD1 (5 bases). The CDR3 extends over 15 amino acids. Trimming pared 0 bases from V and 3 bases from J, leaving 10 bases between. The germline V gene has CDR1 SGHRS and CDR2 YFSETQ. CDR3 region: CASSLGDGFNQPQHF. CDR3 in DNA: TGCGCCAGCAGCTTGGGGGACGGTTTCAATCAGCCCCAGCATTTT.

The V gene is TRBV12-3 or TRBV12-4, the J gene TRBJ2-4; D not resolved. This CDR3 region has 12 residues. Trimming left V 3 bases short and J 3 bases short, with 3 bases between. CDR3 in amino acids: CASSLIKNIQYF. CDR3 in DNA: TGTGCCAGCAGTTTGATCAAAAACATTCAGTACTTC.

This clonotype showed up many times. V is TRBV20-1 and J is TRBJ1-5; D remains ambiguous. The V gene's germline CDR1 is DFQATT and CDR2 SNEGSKA (reference sequence). The CDR3 runs 15 residues. Trimming removed 2 bases at V and 0 bases at J, with 11 bases between. CDR3 nucleotide sequence: TGCAGTGCTAGATCGTCGGAATATAGCAATCAGCCCCAGCATTTT. Translated: CSARSSEYSNQPQHF.

The V and J genes are TRBV7-2 and TRBJ2-5; 7 positions match TRBD2. This CDR3 is 14 amino acids long. The V gene's germline CDR1 is SGHTA and CDR2 FQGNSA. V was pared by 3 bases and J by 3 bases, with 4 bases of the junction left unmatched. The CDR3 coding sequence is TGTGCCAGCAGCTTCCAGCGGGGCGAAGAGACCCAGTACTTC. It encodes CASSFQRGEETQYF. The complete variable domain, with remaining parts taken from reference TRBV7-2 and TRBJ2-5, reads GAGVSQSPSNKVTEKGKDVELRCDPISGHTALYWYRQSLGQGLEFLIYFQGNSAPDKSGLPSDRFSAERTGGSVSTLTIQRTQQEDSAVYLCASSFQRGEETQYFGPGTRLLVL.

This clonotype appeared many times. The chain carries TRBV5-1 and TRBJ1-6, with D possibly being TRBD1 (6 bases). The CDR3 runs 15 residues. Looked up from germline, CDR1 is SGHRS and CDR2 is YFSETQ. Trimming took 0 bases from V and 8 from J, leaving 12 bases between them. CDR3 DNA sequence: TGCGCCAGCAGCTTGGGGGCAGGGGACTATTCACCCCTCCACTTT. Amino acids: CASSLGAGDYSPLHF.

This clonotype has ten or more counts. The gene calls are TRBV5-1 and TRBJ2-7, with D unclear. The CDR3 loop spans 12 amino acids. Trimming cost V 1 base and J 5 bases, with 7 bases left between them. In germline, CDR1 is SGHRS, CDR2 YFSETQ. The CDR3 DNA sequence: TGCGCCAGCAGCTTGAGTAGGGACGAGCAGTACTTC. It codes for CASSLSRDEQYF. The full variable domain, with the rest looked up from reference TRBV5-1 and TRBJ2-7, is KAGVTQTPRYLIKTRGQQVTLSCSPISGHRSVSWYQQTPGQGLQFLFEYFSETQRNKGNFPGRFSGRQFSNSRSEMNVSTLELGDSALYLCASSLSRDEQYFGPGTRLTVT.

This clonotype was picked up many times. The chain joins TRBV10-3 to TRBJ1-5; possible D gene TRBD1, 5 bases. V lost 8 bases and J lost 0, with 11 bases in between. Germline V CDR1 and CDR2: ENHRY, SYGVKD. CDR3 length: 14 residues. CDR3 protein: CAISGGDSNQPQHF. In DNA form, the CDR3 reads TGTGCCATCTCCGGGGGAGATAGCAATCAGCCCCAGCATTTT.

This clonotype appeared many times. The chain employs TRBV5-6 and TRBJ1-5, with D maybe TRBD1 (5 bases). Germline V lookup: CDR1 SGHDT, CDR2 YYEEEE. The V end lost 2 bases, the J end lost 5 bases, and 11 bases lay between the germline ends. The CDR3 totals 14 residues. The CDR3, as DNA: TGTGCCAGCAGCTTCTGGGGAGGGGATCAGCCCCAGCATTTT. This sequence encodes CASSFWGGDQPQHF.

Comments on this clonotype: This could be a read error, since a much larger clone is one nucleotide away. The J gene is TRBJ2-5, the V gene TRBV11-2, with D uncertain. The V end was cut by 3 bases, the J end by 4 bases, with 9 bases between. Per germline, CDR1 SGHAT and CDR2 FQNNGV. The CDR3 consists of 13 residues. CDR3 residues: CASSFTTVETQYF. CDR3 nucleotide sequence: TGTGCCAGCAGCTTCACGACTGTAGAGACCCAGTACTTC.

At least ten counts were recorded for this clonotype. This rearrangement joins TRBV6-5 to TRBJ1-2; 11 positions match TRBD1. The V gene's germline CDR1 is MNHEY and CDR2 SVGAGI. This CDR3 spans 14 amino acids. V dropped 8 bases and J dropped 6; count of bases not matched to a gene: 8. DNA for the CDR3: TGTGCCAGCTGGGAACAGGGACAGGGGGATGGCTACACCTTC. Its translation is CASWEQGQGDGYTF.

The table lists this clonotype with many counts. This chain uses TRBV5-1 with TRBJ2-3, with D tentatively TRBD1 (6 bases). Looked up from germline, CDR1 is SGHRS and CDR2 is YFSETQ. The CDR3 totals 16 residues. The V end was cut by 0 bases, the J end by 2 bases, with 13 bases between. The CDR3 DNA is TGCGCCAGCAGCTTGGGGGGGCGCCTCCCCACAGATACGCAGTATTTT. Protein sequence: CASSLGGRLPTDTQYF.

This clonotype was counted at least ten times. The CDR3 coding sequence is TGCGCCAGCAGCCCCCGGACTAGCGGGGGGCACAATGAGCAGTTCTTC. Residues: CASSPRTSGGHNEQFF. The rearrangement joins TRBV5-1 to TRBJ2-1, with 14 positions matching TRBD2. The germline gives CDR1 SGHRS, CDR2 YFSETQ. The CDR3 extends over 16 amino acids. V lost 4 bases, J lost 5 bases, and 5 bases stayed unmatched.